The 29 T cell receptor beta chains given below trace back to one sample, sequenced in a study of OX40 agonist ivuxolimab in advanced cancers. Here immunoSEQ multiplex PCR was the method, and the copy in TCRdb shows in-frame clones only, minus some. Found here are some 63,000 clones, 80% to 90% of them singletons; the top ten hold 14%. The starting material was CD4+ or CD8+ T cells sorted from blood, obtained in a trial of the OX40 agonist ivuxolimab. Source of these receptors: an adult with an advanced solid tumor such as melanoma, head and neck, liver or kidney cancer.

The chain joins TRBV19 to TRBJ2-1; D remains ambiguous. Germline V gene data show CDR1 as LNHDA and CDR2 as SQIVND (reference sequence). This CDR3 is 12 amino acids long. Trimming took off 5 bases at V and 3 bases at J, with 5 bases between the two ends. CDR3 sequence reads: CASSGNYNEQFF. The CDR3 DNA sequence: TGTGCCAGTAGTGGGAACTACAATGAGCAGTTCTTC.

This clone was observed once. This chain joins TRBV7-9 and TRBJ2-1; 7 nucleotides match TRBD1. The V segment lost 5 bases and the J segment 0 bases; nucleotides outside the gene matches: 10. This CDR3 has 17 amino acids. Germline V gene data show CDR1 as SEHNR and CDR2 as FQNEAQ (reference sequence). The CDR3 sequence is CASSPRHRGLSYNEQFF. In nucleotides, the CDR3 is TGTGCCAGCAGCCCGCGGCACAGGGGCCTCTCCTACAATGAGCAGTTCTTC.

The rearrangement links TRBV16 to TRBJ1-5; a weak D match, TRBD1 (5 bases). The germline CDR1 and CDR2 sequences are KGHSY and FQNENV. The CDR3 sequence is 15 residues long. V lost 4 bases to trimming and J lost 3 bases, with 13 bases between them. The DNA of the CDR3 is TGTGCCAGCAGCCCCGGGCAGGGATTCAATCAGCCCCAGCATTTT. This encodes CASSPGQGFNQPQHF. The variable domain in full, with the rest retrieved from reference TRBV16 and TRBJ1-5, is GEEVAQTPKHLVRGEGQKAKLYCAPIKGHSYVFWYQQVLKNEFKFLISFQNENVFDETGMPKERFSAKCLPNSPCSLEIQATKLEDSAVYFCASSPGQGFNQPQHFGDGTRLSIL.

The gene calls are TRBV27 and TRBJ2-3; 9 bases map to TRBD2. With V trimmed by 6 bases and J by 4 bases, 14 bases remained unmatched. CDR1 is MNHEY, CDR2 SMNVEV, per germline (reference sequence). The CDR3 loop spans 17 amino acids. CDR3 amino acids: CASSRGGREGRADTQYF. The DNA for the CDR3 is TGTGCCAGCAGCCGCGGGGGGCGGGAGGGCCGTGCAGATACGCAGTATTTT.

J is TRBJ2-3 and V is TRBV27; tentatively, D is TRBD1 (5 bases). Between the trimmed V and J ends, which lost 6 bases and 3 bases, there was a span of 16 bases. Germline V gene sequence: CDR1 MNHEY, CDR2 SMNVEV (reference sequence). There are 15 residues in the CDR3. This CDR3 reads CASRLRGRPTDTQYF. The CDR3 region has the DNA TGTGCCAGCAGACTAAGGGGTAGACCTACAGATACGCAGTATTTT.

The table lists this clone with a count of one. The chain links TRBV27 to TRBJ2-2; D is uncertain. In germline, CDR1 is MNHEY, CDR2 SMNVEV (reference sequence). The CDR3 totals 12 residues. The germline V and J ends were trimmed by 0 bases and 7 bases, with 3 bases remaining between them. The CDR3 protein is CASSLSRGELFF. The CDR3 DNA follows: TGTGCCAGCAGTTTATCCCGCGGGGAGCTGTTTTTT.

This clone has just a few counts. The chain uses TRBV30 and TRBJ2-3, with a possible D match to TRBD2 (6 bases). V shed 4 bases and J shed 8 bases, with 13 bases lying between them. The CDR3 totals 12 residues. CDR1 and CDR2 (germline): GTSNPN, SVGIG (reference sequence). The CDR3 DNA reads TGTGCCTGGATTGGGACTGCCAGTACGCAGTATTTT. Its protein product is CAWIGTASTQYF.

In its sample, this clone was seen a few times. The chain links TRBV13 to TRBJ2-3; D is uncertain. Germline CDR1 PRHDT, CDR2 FYEKMQ (reference sequence). This CDR3 comprises 17 residues. V dropped 2 bases and J dropped 6 bases, with 21 bases sitting between them. For the CDR3, the DNA is TGTGCCAGCAGCTTACGGGTGACGGCTCTAGTATCGGATACGCAGTATTTT. It specifies CASSLRVTALVSDTQYF. The full variable domain, with the rest looked up from reference TRBV13 and TRBJ2-3, is AAGVIQSPRHLIKEKRETATLKCYPIPRHDTVYWYQQGPGQDPQFLISFYEKMQSDKGSIPDRFSAQQFSDYHSELNMSSLELGDSALYFCASSLRVTALVSDTQYFGPGTRLTVL.

V and J are TRBV7-8 and TRBJ1-2, with 8 bases matching TRBD1. The length of the CDR3 is 17 residues. The V gene's germline CDR1 is SGHVS and CDR2 FQNEAQ. Trimming cost V 5 bases and J 2 bases; bases outside gene matches: 13. CDR3 nucleotide sequence: TGTGCCAGCAGCCTTGAGACCCGGGACAGGCAAAACTATGGCTACACCTTC. Translated: CASSLETRDRQNYGYTF.

The V call is TRBV5-8, the J call TRBJ2-1; D unresolved. The CDR3 totals 14 residues. CDR1 and CDR2 (germline): SGHTS, YDEGEE. V was pared by 4 bases and J by 5 bases, with 13 bases between. CDR3 protein: CASSPWTFHNEQFF. In DNA, the CDR3 is TGTGCCAGCAGCCCATGGACCTTCCACAATGAGCAGTTCTTC.

V usage is TRBV25-1 and J usage is TRBJ2-1; no firm D call. This CDR3 contains 16 residues. Per germline, CDR1 MGHDK and CDR2 SYGVNS. The germline V and J ends were trimmed by 2 bases and 8 bases, with 19 bases remaining between them. CDR3 sequence reads: CASSESPRNFGDEQFF. The CDR3 nucleotides read TGTGCCAGCAGTGAAAGCCCCAGGAATTTCGGTGATGAGCAGTTCTTC.

On this clone itself: Additional DNA sequences in this sample encode the identical CDR3. V gene TRBV27 combines with J gene TRBJ2-7; a weak D match, TRBD2 (5 bases). V was trimmed by 4 bases and J by 1 base, leaving 8 bases between them. This CDR3 has 13 residues. The germline V gene encodes CDR1 MNHEY and CDR2 SMNVEV (reference sequence). The CDR3 DNA reads as TGTGCCAGCAGTTACTCGGGGTCCTACGAGCAGTACTTC. This codes for CASSYSGSYEQYF.

This chain joins TRBV6-5 and TRBJ2-3; no clear D gene. Germline assignment: CDR1 MNHEY and CDR2 SVGAGI. The CDR3 contains 14 residues. Trimming took off 2 bases at V and 5 bases at J, with 11 bases between the two ends. CDR3 protein: CASSYRSVRDTQYF. CDR3 DNA: TGTGCCAGCAGTTACCGGTCAGTCAGAGATACGCAGTATTTT.

V gene TRBV27 combines with J gene TRBJ2-1, with D hard to call. From germline, CDR1 is MNHEY and CDR2 SMNVEV (reference sequence). With 3 bases removed from V and 6 bases from J, the gap between germline ends came to 12 bases. This CDR3 has 14 residues. CDR3 DNA: TGTGCCAGCAGTTTTGGCCTAACCCGCAATGAGCAGTTCTTC. It translates to CASSFGLTRNEQFF.

This clone has just one count. Written as DNA, the CDR3 is TGTGCCAGCAGCCAAGATAGGGGATTCGCTAACTATGGCTACACCTTC. Protein product: CASSQDRGFANYGYTF. This chain uses TRBV14 with TRBJ1-2; TRBD1 might be the D (5 bases). This CDR3 is 16 amino acids long. The V end was cut by 0 bases, the J end by 0 bases, with 11 bases between. Per germline, CDR1 SGHDN and CDR2 FVKESK.

The chain couples TRBV27 to TRBJ1-1, with a possible D match to TRBD1 (5 bases). Germline V gene data show CDR1 as MNHEY and CDR2 as SMNVEV (reference sequence). Trimming removed 3 bases from V and 4 bases from J, with 12 bases in between. The CDR3 extends over 14 amino acids. The CDR3 is CASSLGWGFTEAFF. The CDR3 coding sequence is TGTGCCAGCAGTTTGGGGTGGGGGTTCACTGAAGCTTTCTTT.

V gene TRBV7-9 combines with J gene TRBJ2-1; D is undetermined. Germline V gene data show CDR1 as SEHNR and CDR2 as FQNEAQ (reference sequence). The CDR3 spans 12 residues. V was shortened by 5 bases and J by 9 bases, with 11 bases between the two germline ends. CDR3 sequence reads: CASSPAGTEQFF. The CDR3 DNA reads as TGTGCCAGCAGCCCTGCCGGAACTGAGCAGTTCTTC.

This rearrangement joins TRBV13 to TRBJ2-7; possibly TRBD1 for D (6 bases). Trimming took off 7 bases at V and 3 bases at J, with 16 bases between the two ends. This CDR3 has 14 amino acids. Germline CDR1 is PRHDT and CDR2 is FYEKMQ (reference sequence). This chain's CDR3 is CASKSAGADYEQYF. The CDR3 DNA reads as TGTGCCAGCAAAAGTGCAGGGGCCGACTACGAGCAGTACTTC.

Concerning this clone itself: A read error may account for a junction end that differs from germline. The chain couples TRBV7-8 to TRBJ1-3; D unresolved. CDR3 length equals 15 residues. Germline V lookup: CDR1 SGHVS, CDR2 FQNEAQ. CDR3: CASSLGAGSGSTIYF. In DNA form, the CDR3 reads TGTGCCAGCAGCTTAGGGGCTGGCTCTGGAAGCACCATATATTTT.

The chain links TRBV25-1 to TRBJ2-7; 7 nucleotides match TRBD1. V lost 4 bases and J lost 3; bases outside the gene matches: 9. The germline V gene encodes CDR1 MGHDK and CDR2 SYGVNS. The CDR3 has 15 residues. CDR3 in amino acids: CASSATGIPLYEQYF. The CDR3 DNA sequence: TGTGCCAGCAGTGCGACAGGGATCCCTCTCTACGAGCAGTACTTC.

The DNA of the CDR3 is TGTGCCAGCTGGAGAAACACCATATATTTT. It translates to CASWRNTIYF. The V gene is TRBV28, the J gene TRBJ1-3; no reliable D call. The CDR3 totals 10 residues. The V and J ends lost 8 bases and 5 bases respectively, with 4 bases between them. From germline, CDR1 is MDHEN and CDR2 SYDVKM.

This sequence joins TRBV2 and TRBJ1-2; no reliable D call. Germline assignment: CDR1 SNHLY and CDR2 FYNNEI. Trimming cost V 8 bases and J 8 bases, with 9 bases left between them. The CDR3 consists of 10 residues. CDR3 loop: CASRQNGYTF. The CDR3 nucleotides are TGTGCCAGCCGCCAAAACGGCTACACCTTC.

Details on this clone: Sequence at one end of the junction differs from germline and may be a read error. The CDR3 DNA sequence: TGTGCCAGCAACCCCATCTCTGCTGGCTCACCCCCCCACTTT. It is translated as CASNPISAGSPPHF. The rearrangement links TRBV27 to TRBJ1-6, with unresolved D. The CDR3 is 14 amino acids. CDR1 and CDR2 (germline): MNHEY, SMNVEV (reference sequence).

V is TRBV7-9 and J is TRBJ1-1; 7 bases are shared with TRBD1. CDR3 length equals 17 residues. CDR1 SEHNR and CDR2 FQNEAQ come from the germline V gene (reference sequence). Unmatched junction bases numbered 9, after V lost 2 bases and J lost 0 bases. CDR3 in amino acids: CASSLPQGERMNTEAFF. The DNA of the CDR3 is TGTGCCAGCAGCTTACCCCAGGGGGAGCGGATGAACACTGAAGCTTTCTTT.

V usage is TRBV18 and J usage is TRBJ2-1, with 7 bases identical to TRBD1. The CDR3 contains 17 residues. V was clipped by 0 bases and J by 0 bases; unmatched bases: 5. The germline V gene encodes CDR1 KGHSH and CDR2 LQKENI. CDR3 coding DNA: TGTGCCAGCTCACCACCGCCACAGGGGAGCTCCTACAATGAGCAGTTCTTC. Translated, it gives CASSPPPQGSSYNEQFF.

The chain uses TRBV9 and TRBJ2-3, with TRBD2 matching 7 bases. V was clipped by 0 bases and J by 2 bases; unmatched bases: 6. Germline CDR1 and CDR2: SGDLS and YYNGEE. This CDR3 comprises 16 residues. This chain's CDR3 is CASSVDRAGNTDTQYF. The CDR3 nucleotides are TGTGCCAGCAGCGTAGATCGAGCGGGGAACACAGATACGCAGTATTTT.

This clone showed up just once. The chain has TRBV14 and TRBJ2-7; tentative D call: TRBD1 (6 bases). CDR1 SGHDN and CDR2 FVKESK come from the germline V gene. Deletions cut 5 bases from V and 0 bases from J, with 11 bases between. This CDR3 spans 14 amino acids. The CDR3 is CASSEGGFSYEQYF. The DNA for the CDR3 is TGTGCCAGCAGCGAAGGGGGATTCTCCTACGAGCAGTACTTC.

This clone was detected once. The CDR3 region has the DNA TGTGCCAGCAGTCCGGACAACAATGGCTACACCTTC. Amino acid sequence: CASSPDNNGYTF. The rearrangement uses TRBV27 and TRBJ1-2; TRBD1 is a possible D gene (5 bases). The CDR3 runs 12 residues. V shed 5 bases and J shed 6 bases, with 10 bases lying between them. Germline CDR1 is MNHEY and CDR2 is SMNVEV (reference sequence).

The table lists this clone with a few counts. The chain couples TRBV9 to TRBJ1-1, with D uncertain. From germline, CDR1 is SGDLS and CDR2 YYNGEE. V was trimmed by 0 bases and J by 7 bases, leaving 7 bases between them. The CDR3 is 12 amino acids. CDR3 protein: CASSVAGHEAFF. The CDR3 DNA is TGTGCCAGCAGCGTAGCAGGCCATGAAGCTTTCTTT.